This TCR beta chain is from a study of metastatic and nonmetastatic thyroid tumors. Notes on the study in general: It was reportedly found that TCR beta diversity was significantly higher in malignant thyroid tumors than in benign nodules, a difference seen in both blood and tumor samples.

Thyroid surgery was performed in patients who had received no treatment beforehand. The CDR3 loop spans 15 amino acids. The germline CDR1 and CDR2 sequences are MGHRA and YSYEKL. V dropped 2 bases and J dropped 5; count of bases not matched to a gene: 7. TCRdb reassembled clones from the PCR reads with MiXCR. The sample contains 20,000 to 25,000 clones, approximately 29% of which appear only once. This clone qualifies as medium-sized. Antigen: not known. The chain carries TRBV4-1 and TRBJ2-7; 9 positions match TRBD1. The source is a female donor with papillary thyroid cancer or a benign thyroid nodule (not recorded which). Some clones in this sample may be carry-over from other donors' samples. The sequencing input was blood. CDR3 sequence (DNA): TGCGCCAGCAGCCAACCGGGACAGGGATCCCACGAGCAGTACTTC. Translating it yields CASSQPGQGSHEQYF.